The 2 T cell receptor beta chains in this list originate from one sample, sequenced in a study of T cells in Graves' hyperthyroidism and ophthalmopathy. Using RNA transcripts as the source, TCR beta CDR3 regions were amplified. HTBI primers were the set used in a first-round RT-PCR of the TCR CDR3. TCRdb passed the multiplex PCR reads through MiXCR, listing each CDR3 protein once. The sample lists hundreds of thousands of distinct CDR3 sequences, around a third seen once, with less than 35% in the top ten. Sequencing used blood. The source of these receptors is a woman between 40 and 55 years old with Graves' hyperthyroidism.

The gene calls are TRBV25-1 and TRBJ1-2; D possibly corresponds to TRBD1 (6 bases). Germline CDR1 and CDR2: MGHDK and SYGVNS. Deletions cut 2 bases from V and 4 bases from J, with 23 bases between. The length of the CDR3 is 18 residues. Written as DNA, the CDR3 is TGTGCCAGCAGTGAAGGGCCGCCGGGACAAGAAGGGCTCTATGGCTACACCTTC. This translates into CASSEGPPGQEGLYGYTF.

The chain uses TRBV6-1 and TRBJ1-1; the match to TRBD1 covers 8 bases. V was pared by 5 bases and J by 4 bases, with 6 bases of the junction left unmatched. This CDR3 is 14 amino acids long. In germline, CDR1 is MNHNS, CDR2 SASEGT. The CDR3 DNA sequence: TGTGCCAGCAGTTCCACTACAGGGGGCACTGAAGCTTTCTTT. Its protein is CASSSTTGGTEAFF.